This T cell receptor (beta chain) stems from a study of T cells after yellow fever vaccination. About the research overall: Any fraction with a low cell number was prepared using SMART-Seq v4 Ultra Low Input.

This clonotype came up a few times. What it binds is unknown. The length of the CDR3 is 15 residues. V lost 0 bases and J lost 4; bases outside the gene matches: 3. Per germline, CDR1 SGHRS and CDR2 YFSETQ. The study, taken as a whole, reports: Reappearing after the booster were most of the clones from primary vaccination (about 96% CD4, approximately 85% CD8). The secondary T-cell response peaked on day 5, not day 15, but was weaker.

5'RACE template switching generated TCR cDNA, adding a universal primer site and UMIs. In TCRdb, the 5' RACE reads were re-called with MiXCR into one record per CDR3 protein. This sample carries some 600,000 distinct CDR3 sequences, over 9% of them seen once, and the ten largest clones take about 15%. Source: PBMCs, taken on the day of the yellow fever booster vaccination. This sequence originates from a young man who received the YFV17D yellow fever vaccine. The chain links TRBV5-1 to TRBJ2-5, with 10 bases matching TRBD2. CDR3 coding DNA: TGCGCCAGCAGCTTGGAGATAGCGGGAGGAGAGACCCAGTACTTC. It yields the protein CASSLEIAGGETQYF. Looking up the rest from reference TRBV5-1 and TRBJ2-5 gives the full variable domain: KAGVTQTPRYLIKTRGQQVTLSCSPISGHRSVSWYQQTPGQGLQFLFEYFSETQRNKGNFPGRFSGRQFSNSRSEMNVSTLELGDSALYLCASSLEIAGGETQYFGPGTRLLVL.